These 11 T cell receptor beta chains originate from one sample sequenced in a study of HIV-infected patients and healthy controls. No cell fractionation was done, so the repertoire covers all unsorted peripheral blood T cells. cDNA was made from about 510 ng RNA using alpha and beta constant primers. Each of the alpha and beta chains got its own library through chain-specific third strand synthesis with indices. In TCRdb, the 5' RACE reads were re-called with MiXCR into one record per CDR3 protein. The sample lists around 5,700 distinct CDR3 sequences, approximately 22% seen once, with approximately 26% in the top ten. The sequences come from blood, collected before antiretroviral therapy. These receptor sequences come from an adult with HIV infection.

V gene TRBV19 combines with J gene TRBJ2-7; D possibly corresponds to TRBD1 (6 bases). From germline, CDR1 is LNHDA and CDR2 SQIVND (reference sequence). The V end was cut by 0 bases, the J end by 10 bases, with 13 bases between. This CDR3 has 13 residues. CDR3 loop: CASSIDFQDRQYF. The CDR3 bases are TGTGCCAGTAGTATAGATTTCCAGGACAGACAGTACTTC.

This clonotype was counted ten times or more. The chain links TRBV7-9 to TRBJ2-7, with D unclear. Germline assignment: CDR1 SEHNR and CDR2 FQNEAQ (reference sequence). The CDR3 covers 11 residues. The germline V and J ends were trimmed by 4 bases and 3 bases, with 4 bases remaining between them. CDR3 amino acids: CASSSNYEQYF. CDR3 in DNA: TGTGCCAGCAGCTCGAACTACGAGCAGTACTTC.

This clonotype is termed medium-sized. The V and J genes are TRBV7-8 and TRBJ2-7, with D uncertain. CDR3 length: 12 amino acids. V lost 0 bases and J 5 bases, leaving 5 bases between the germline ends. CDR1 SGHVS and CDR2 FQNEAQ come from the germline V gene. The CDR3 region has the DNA TGTGCCAGCAGCTTAGCGGCCCACGAGCAGTACTTC. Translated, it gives CASSLAAHEQYF.

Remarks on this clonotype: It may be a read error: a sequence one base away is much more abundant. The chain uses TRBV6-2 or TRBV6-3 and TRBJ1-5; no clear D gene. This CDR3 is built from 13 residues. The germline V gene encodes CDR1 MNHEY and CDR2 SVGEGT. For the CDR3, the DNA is TGTGCCAGCAGCCCTGGGAGGTATCAGCCCAAGCATTTT. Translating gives CASSPGRYQPKHF.

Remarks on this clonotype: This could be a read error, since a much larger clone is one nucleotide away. CDR3 protein: CASRLESRTEAFF. The CDR3 DNA sequence: TGTGCCAGCAGACTGGAGTCCCGCACTGAAGCTTTCTTT. The chain combines TRBV6-6 with TRBJ1-1; D not resolved. The CDR3 extends over 13 amino acids. V was cut by 6 bases and J by 4 bases, with 12 bases left in between. Germline CDR1 reads MNHNY; CDR2 reads SVGAGI (reference sequence).

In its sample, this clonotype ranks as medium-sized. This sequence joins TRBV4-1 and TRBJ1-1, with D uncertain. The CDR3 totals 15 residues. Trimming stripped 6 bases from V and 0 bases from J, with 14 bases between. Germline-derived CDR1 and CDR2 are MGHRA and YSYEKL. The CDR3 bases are TGCGCCAGCAGTCCGAACAGCAATCTGAACACTGAAGCTTTCTTT. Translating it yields CASSPNSNLNTEAFF.

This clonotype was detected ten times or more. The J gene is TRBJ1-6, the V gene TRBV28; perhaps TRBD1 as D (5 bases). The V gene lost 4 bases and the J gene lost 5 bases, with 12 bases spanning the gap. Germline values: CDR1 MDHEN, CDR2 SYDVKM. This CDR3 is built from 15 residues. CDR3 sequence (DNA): TGTGCCAGCAGTTCAAGGGGCGTTGATAATTCACCCCTCCACTTT. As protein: CASSSRGVDNSPLHF.

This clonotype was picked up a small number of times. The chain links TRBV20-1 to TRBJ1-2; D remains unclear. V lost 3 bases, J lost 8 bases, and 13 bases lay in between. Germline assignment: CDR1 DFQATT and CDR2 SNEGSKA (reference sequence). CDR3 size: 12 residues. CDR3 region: CSASPLGSGYTF. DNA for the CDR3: TGCAGTGCTAGCCCTCTGGGGAGCGGCTACACCTTC.

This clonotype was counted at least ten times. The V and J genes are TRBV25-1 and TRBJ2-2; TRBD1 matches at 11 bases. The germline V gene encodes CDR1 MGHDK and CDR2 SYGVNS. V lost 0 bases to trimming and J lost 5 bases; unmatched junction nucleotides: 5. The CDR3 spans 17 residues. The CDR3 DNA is TGTGCCAGCAGTGAATATGGGACAGGGGGACGGACCGGGGAGCTGTTTTTT. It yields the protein CASSEYGTGGRTGELFF.

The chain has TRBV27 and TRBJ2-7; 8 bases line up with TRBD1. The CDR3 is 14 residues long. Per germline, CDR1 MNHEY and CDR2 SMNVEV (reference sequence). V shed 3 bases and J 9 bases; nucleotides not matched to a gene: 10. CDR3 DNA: TGTGCCAGCAGTTTCTCCGGACAGGGATCGGGGCAGTACTTC. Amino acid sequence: CASSFSGQGSGQYF.

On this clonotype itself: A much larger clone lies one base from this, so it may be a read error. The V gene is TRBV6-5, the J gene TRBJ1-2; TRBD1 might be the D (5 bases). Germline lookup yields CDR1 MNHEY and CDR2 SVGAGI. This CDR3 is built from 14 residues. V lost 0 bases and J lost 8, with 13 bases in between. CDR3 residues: CASSYSTRGGGYTF. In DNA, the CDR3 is TGTGCCAGCAGTTACTCCACTCGGGGCGGCGGCTACACCTTC.